Listed below are T cell receptor beta chains from one sample, sequenced in a study of T cell repertoires in cytomegalovirus infection. No antigens are known for them. One entry per CDR3 protein, called by TCRdb with MiXCR from the reads. The sample shows under 850,000 distinct CDR3 sequences, roughly 30% of them seen only once. The sequencing used cultured PBMCs, collected from culture after CMV antigen stimulation. These TCRs come from a human donor in good health (CMV status not recorded). Some clones in this sample may be carry-over from other donors' samples. The CDR3 runs from the conserved cysteine through the conserved F or W. Each record gives: clone size, V gene, D gene, J gene, CDR3 DNA, CDR3 protein. A D gene is named only where the DNA matches it firmly. Not all rows give a size; the values are once, few, many and, for expanded clones, a class.

clone_size: -
v_call: TRBV28
d_call: TRBD1
j_call: TRBJ1-2
cdr3_nt: TGTGCCAGCAGTTTAACAGGGGCCCCCGGTGGCTACACATTC
cdr3_aa: CASSLTGAPGGYTF

clone_size: -
v_call: TRBV2
d_call: -
j_call: TRBJ2-7
cdr3_nt: TGTGCCAGCATCGAGTTTGGGAACTCCTACGAGCAGTACTTC
cdr3_aa: CASIEFGNSYEQYF

clone_size: -
v_call: TRBV5-4
d_call: -
j_call: TRBJ2-5
cdr3_nt: TGTGCCAGCAGCACCCAGCCAAGGGGATTCGAGACCCAGTACTTC
cdr3_aa: CASSTQPRGFETQYF

clone_size: -
v_call: TRBV6-5
d_call: -
j_call: TRBJ1-4
cdr3_nt: TGTGCCAGCAGGTCGACAGGAGCTGATGAAAAACTGTTTTTT
cdr3_aa: CASRSTGADEKLFF

clone_size: many
v_call: TRBV7-2
d_call: TRBD1
j_call: TRBJ1-2
cdr3_nt: TGTGCCAGCAGCTTCACAGGGGCTAACTATGGCTACACCTTC
cdr3_aa: CASSFTGANYGYTF

clone_size: -
v_call: TRBV20-1
d_call: TRBD2
j_call: TRBJ2-5
cdr3_nt: TGCAGTGCTACACCGCGGGGGGCGCAGGAGACCCAGTACTTC
cdr3_aa: CSATPRGAQETQYF

clone_size: many
v_call: TRBV7-2
d_call: -
j_call: TRBJ1-5
cdr3_nt: TGTGCCAGCAGCTTTACAAGGACAGAAAATCAGCCCCAGCATTTT
cdr3_aa: CASSFTRTENQPQHF

clone_size: -
v_call: TRBV7-3
d_call: -
j_call: TRBJ2-7
cdr3_nt: TGTGCCAGCAGCTCCTCCCAACAGGGATACTTCTACGAGCAGTACTTC
cdr3_aa: CASSSSQQGYFYEQYF

clone_size: -
v_call: TRBV12-3/TRBV12-4
d_call: -
j_call: TRBJ2-1
cdr3_nt: TGTGCCAGCAGTCGCGAACCAGGGGTAAATGAGCAGTTCTTC
cdr3_aa: CASSREPGVNEQFF

clone_size: few
v_call: TRBV28
d_call: TRBD1
j_call: TRBJ1-5
cdr3_nt: TGTGCCAGCAGCTGGACAGGGCTCAGCAATCAGCCCCAGCATTTT
cdr3_aa: CASSWTGLSNQPQHF

clone_size: many
v_call: TRBV7-9
d_call: -
j_call: TRBJ1-5
cdr3_nt: TGTGCCAGCAGCCCAGATGGTCAGCCCCAGCATTTT
cdr3_aa: CASSPDGQPQHF

clone_size: few
v_call: TRBV12-3/TRBV12-4
d_call: -
j_call: TRBJ2-1
cdr3_nt: TGTGCCAGCAGTTTGTTGGACATAGCTACCAATGAGCAGTTCTTC
cdr3_aa: CASSLLDIATNEQFF

clone_size: few
v_call: TRBV7-6
d_call: -
j_call: TRBJ2-1
cdr3_nt: TGTGCCAGCAGCCTCAAGGAGTCGGGGTACAATGAGCAGTTCTTC
cdr3_aa: CASSLKESGYNEQFF

clone_size: few
v_call: TRBV7-2
d_call: TRBD2
j_call: TRBJ2-7
cdr3_nt: TGTGCCAGCAGCTTAGTACGCGGGGGGCCCTACGAGCAGTACTTC
cdr3_aa: CASSLVRGGPYEQYF

clone_size: few
v_call: TRBV7-2
d_call: -
j_call: TRBJ2-7
cdr3_nt: TGTGCCAGCAGCATTGGGACTTACTACGAGCAGTACTTC
cdr3_aa: CASSIGTYYEQYF

clone_size: -
v_call: TRBV19
d_call: -
j_call: TRBJ2-2
cdr3_nt: TGTGCCAGTAGTACCAGACTAGTTTCCGGGGAGCTGTTTTTT
cdr3_aa: CASSTRLVSGELFF

clone_size: many
v_call: TRBV6-1
d_call: -
j_call: TRBJ2-7
cdr3_nt: TGTGCCAGCAGTCCAGGACCGACCTACGAGCAGTACTTC
cdr3_aa: CASSPGPTYEQYF

clone_size: few
v_call: TRBV7-9
d_call: -
j_call: TRBJ1-4
cdr3_nt: TGTGCCAGCAGCTCCCGCACAGGACAAGAAAAACTGTTTTTT
cdr3_aa: CASSSRTGQEKLFF

clone_size: few
v_call: TRBV28
d_call: -
j_call: TRBJ2-3
cdr3_nt: TGTGCCAGCAGTCCAGGGGTTATTTTAGATACGCAGTATTTT
cdr3_aa: CASSPGVILDTQYF

clone_size: many
v_call: TRBV7-9
d_call: TRBD1
j_call: TRBJ1-1
cdr3_nt: TGTGCCAGCAGCTCCGGACACCGGGACAGAATAAACACTGAAGCTTTCTTT
cdr3_aa: CASSSGHRDRINTEAFF

clone_size: -
v_call: TRBV30
d_call: -
j_call: TRBJ2-5
cdr3_nt: TGTGCCTGGAGTGTTACCAGGGGAGAGACCCAGTACTTC
cdr3_aa: CAWSVTRGETQYF

clone_size: -
v_call: TRBV4-3
d_call: -
j_call: TRBJ1-3
cdr3_nt: TGCGCCAGCAGCCAAGGGGAGGGACTTCGAAACACCATATATTTT
cdr3_aa: CASSQGEGLRNTIYF

clone_size: many
v_call: TRBV7-2
d_call: -
j_call: TRBJ2-1
cdr3_nt: TGTGCCAGCACCTTAAGGCCCACCCTATACAATGAGCAGTTCTTC
cdr3_aa: CASTLRPTLYNEQFF

clone_size: -
v_call: TRBV2
d_call: TRBD1
j_call: TRBJ1-2
cdr3_nt: TGTGCCAGCACCCGAACAGGGGGGAACTATGGCTACACCTTC
cdr3_aa: CASTRTGGNYGYTF

clone_size: -
v_call: TRBV7-8
d_call: -
j_call: TRBJ2-3
cdr3_nt: TGTGCCAGCAGCCCCACCGACTCGGGCTCAGATACGCAGTATTTT
cdr3_aa: CASSPTDSGSDTQYF

clone_size: -
v_call: TRBV9
d_call: -
j_call: TRBJ2-1
cdr3_nt: TGTGCCAGCAGCACCACAGCAGACCTTCCGTTCTTC
cdr3_aa: CASSTTADLPFF

clone_size: -
v_call: TRBV6-2/TRBV6-3
d_call: -
j_call: TRBJ2-7
cdr3_nt: TGTGCCAGCAGTAGCTTTGGTCTAGTCGACGAGCAGTACTTC
cdr3_aa: CASSSFGLVDEQYF

clone_size: few
v_call: TRBV4-1
d_call: -
j_call: TRBJ1-4
cdr3_nt: TGCGCCAGCAGCCCGGACGTTGCAACTAATGAAAAACTGTTTTTT
cdr3_aa: CASSPDVATNEKLFF

clone_size: -
v_call: TRBV28
d_call: TRBD1
j_call: TRBJ2-1
cdr3_nt: TGTGCCAGCAGGGTCGTAAGGGGGCCTTACAATGAGCAGTTCTTC
cdr3_aa: CASRVVRGPYNEQFF

clone_size: -
v_call: TRBV11-2
d_call: TRBD1
j_call: TRBJ2-3
cdr3_nt: TGTGCCAGCAGCAACCAGGGGGCTGGAGCAGATACGCAGTATTTT
cdr3_aa: CASSNQGAGADTQYF

clone_size: few
v_call: TRBV7-2
d_call: -
j_call: TRBJ2-5
cdr3_nt: TGTGCCAGCAGCCCAGGGGGGAAACAAGAGACCCAGTACTTC
cdr3_aa: CASSPGGKQETQYF

clone_size: -
v_call: TRBV29-1
d_call: -
j_call: TRBJ1-1
cdr3_nt: TGCAGCGTCGACGAATACACTGAAGCTTTCTTT
cdr3_aa: CSVDEYTEAFF

clone_size: -
v_call: TRBV7-2
d_call: TRBD1
j_call: TRBJ2-4
cdr3_nt: TGTGCCAGCAGCTTAGTGCCAGGGGGCAACATTCAGTACTTC
cdr3_aa: CASSLVPGGNIQYF

clone_size: -
v_call: TRBV6-2/TRBV6-3
d_call: -
j_call: TRBJ2-1
cdr3_nt: TGTGCCAGCTCCTTCCTTCGGGGCTACAATGAGCAGTTCTTC
cdr3_aa: CASSFLRGYNEQFF

clone_size: -
v_call: TRBV11-1
d_call: TRBD2
j_call: TRBJ2-3
cdr3_nt: TGTGCCAGCAGCCACAGCGGGGGCAGCACAGATACGCAGTATTTT
cdr3_aa: CASSHSGGSTDTQYF

clone_size: -
v_call: TRBV7-4
d_call: -
j_call: TRBJ1-1
cdr3_nt: TGTGCCAGCAGACCCGGGACGGCCGGTCGCACTGAAGCTTTCTTT
cdr3_aa: CASRPGTAGRTEAFF

clone_size: -
v_call: TRBV5-4
d_call: -
j_call: TRBJ2-7
cdr3_nt: TGTGCCAGCAGCTTTACCCGTCTGAGCGAGCAGTACTTC
cdr3_aa: CASSFTRLSEQYF